These 21 T cell receptor beta chains came from one sample sequenced in a study of Ad26.COV2.S vaccination and SARS-CoV-2 variants. Using immunoSEQ multiplex PCR, the repertoire was profiled, and TCRdb retains in-frame clones only, with some absent. This table holds around 350,000 clones, approximately 85% found once. Stated treatment: some 19 received Ad26.COV2.S at low or high dose, single or two shots; roughly five received placebo; per-sample allocation not given. Sampling occurred on day 63 after the first vaccine or placebo injection. The material sequenced was peripheral blood, taken in a trial of Ad26.COV2.S vaccine versus placebo. These receptors were collected from a person between 18 and 65 years old who received the Ad26.COV2.S COVID-19 vaccine or a placebo.

This chain joins TRBV5-6 and TRBJ1-6; D ambiguous. V lost 2 bases to trimming and J lost 5 bases, with 17 bases between them. The CDR3 is made up of 17 amino acids. Germline lookup yields CDR1 SGHDT and CDR2 YYEEEE. CDR3 region: CASSLRRELSNNSPLHF. The CDR3 coding sequence is TGTGCCAGCAGCTTAAGAAGAGAGTTAAGTAATAATTCACCCCTCCACTTT.

J is TRBJ1-2 and V is TRBV9, with 8 bases lining up with TRBD1. The V gene's germline CDR1 is SGDLS and CDR2 YYNGEE. The CDR3 sequence is 13 residues long. V trimming: 4 bases; J trimming: 6 bases; junction bases outside the gene matches: 5. The CDR3 nucleotides are TGTGCCAGCAGCAGACAACAGGGGGATGGCTACACCTTC. Its translation is CASSRQQGDGYTF.

This clone was found many times. The J gene is TRBJ2-1, the V gene TRBV27; D is ambiguous. This CDR3 region has 16 residues. Trimming cost V 2 bases and J 7 bases, with 18 bases left between them. CDR1 MNHEY and CDR2 SMNVEV come from the germline V gene (reference sequence). This chain's CDR3 is CASSLLVADGINEQFF. The CDR3 nucleotides are TGTGCCAGCAGTTTACTGGTAGCTGATGGGATAAATGAGCAGTTCTTC.

The genes are TRBV4-3 and TRBJ2-3; no firm D call. The CDR3 length is 13 residues. The V and J ends lost 4 bases and 4 bases respectively, with 9 bases between them. Germline CDR1 reads LGHNA; CDR2 reads YSLEER. For the CDR3, the DNA is TGCGCCAGCAGCCCTCTTGCGGCAGATACGCAGTATTTT. Translated: CASSPLAADTQYF.

The rearrangement links TRBV9 to TRBJ2-3; no clear D. The CDR3 totals 17 residues. The ends were cut back, 0 bases at V and 5 bases at J, with 19 bases in the middle. CDR1 SGDLS and CDR2 YYNGEE come from the germline V gene. This CDR3 is CASSVAQALGPLDTQYF. The CDR3 nucleotides read TGTGCCAGCAGCGTAGCGCAGGCCCTGGGTCCTTTAGATACGCAGTATTTT.

The V and J genes are TRBV7-2 and TRBJ2-5; 15 bases align to TRBD2. This CDR3 has 16 amino acids. Germline loops: CDR1 SGHTA, CDR2 FQGNSA. Unmatched junction bases numbered 6, after V lost 5 bases and J lost 5 bases. The CDR3 DNA sequence: TGTGCCAGCAGCCGGACTAGCGGGAGGGCCAGGGAGACCCAGTACTTC. It codes for CASSRTSGRARETQYF.

V usage is TRBV19 and J usage is TRBJ2-1, with D unresolved. The CDR3 runs to 14 residues. Trimming cost V 10 bases and J 4 bases, with 17 bases left between them. Germline V gives CDR1 LNHDA, CDR2 SQIVND (reference sequence). The CDR3 reads CATAGAWGYNEQFF. The DNA of the CDR3 is TGTGCCACCGCAGGAGCCTGGGGATACAATGAGCAGTTCTTC.

The J gene is TRBJ1-5, the V gene TRBV7-9, with TRBD1 as a possible D gene (6 bases). Germline-derived CDR1 and CDR2 are SEHNR and FQNEAQ (reference sequence). The CDR3 is 17 amino acids. V was pared by 1 base and J by 0 bases, with 13 bases between. The CDR3 is CASSLGGGANSNQPQHF. The CDR3 DNA is TGTGCCAGCAGCTTAGGCGGGGGGGCAAATAGCAATCAGCCCCAGCATTTT.

This clone was seen only a few times. The chain links TRBV5-1 to TRBJ2-2, with D perhaps matching TRBD1 (5 bases). The CDR3 runs to 16 residues. The V end lost 0 bases, the J end lost 3 bases, and 12 bases lay between the germline ends. CDR1 is SGHRS and CDR2 is YFSETQ in the germline V gene. The CDR3 DNA sequence: TGCGCCAGCAGCTTGGGGACATCGAGGTACACCGGGGAGCTGTTTTTT. It translates to CASSLGTSRYTGELFF.

The chain links TRBV7-8 to TRBJ2-5, with D tentatively TRBD2 (5 bases). Germline V lookup: CDR1 SGHVS, CDR2 FQNEAQ. CDR3 length: 13 residues. The ends were cut back, 5 bases at V and 5 bases at J, with 12 bases in the middle. The CDR3: CASSVGSRETQYF. The CDR3 DNA reads as TGTGCCAGCAGCGTAGGGAGCCGGGAGACCCAGTACTTC. Together with reference TRBV7-8 and TRBJ2-5, the CDR3 gives the full variable domain: GAGVSQSPRYKVAKRGQDVALRCDPISGHVSLFWYQQALGQGPEFLTYFQNEAQLDKSGLPSDRFFAERPEGSVSTLKIQRTQQEDSAVYLCASSVGSRETQYFGPGTRLLVL.

The chain combines TRBV15 with TRBJ2-1, with D perhaps being TRBD1 or TRBD2 (6 bases each). Trimming took off 5 bases at V and 5 bases at J, with 16 bases between the two ends. Germline values: CDR1 LNHNV, CDR2 YYDKDF (reference sequence). The CDR3 is made up of 15 amino acids. Written as DNA, the CDR3 is TGTGCCACCAGCCCCCGACTAGGGGGTGACAATGAGCAGTTCTTC. Amino acids: CATSPRLGGDNEQFF.

This CDR3 is CASSPGTGVNNEQFF. The CDR3 DNA sequence: TGTGCCAGCAGCCCCGGGACAGGGGTCAACAATGAGCAGTTCTTC. The chain has TRBV5-4 and TRBJ2-1; 10 nucleotides align to TRBD1. Per the germline V gene, CDR1 is SGHNT and CDR2 is YYREEE (reference sequence). This CDR3 comprises 15 residues. V trimming: 4 bases; J trimming: 5 bases; junction bases outside the gene matches: 6.

Turning to this clone: A read error may produce the germline difference seen at one junction end. The chain carries TRBV20-1 and TRBJ2-7; no reliable D call. Germline V CDR1 and CDR2: DFQATT, SNEGSKA (reference sequence). The length of the CDR3 is 13 residues. The CDR3 nucleotides read TGCAGCGCTAGTAACTACCGAGCCTACGAGCAGTACTTC. It translates to CSASNYRAYEQYF.

The V and J genes are TRBV7-9 and TRBJ1-1; the D is unclear. CDR3 size: 13 residues. Germline CDR1 is SEHNR and CDR2 is FQNEAQ (reference sequence). Trimming removed 1 base from V and 6 bases from J, with 9 bases in between. This chain's CDR3 is CASSLEAGAEAFF. The DNA of the CDR3 is TGTGCCAGCAGCTTAGAAGCTGGTGCTGAAGCTTTCTTT.

CDR3 protein: CASSSPTGTSYEQYF. CDR3 nucleotides: TGCGCCAGCAGCTCCCCGACTGGCACCTCCTACGAGCAGTACTTC. V usage is TRBV5-1 and J usage is TRBJ2-7, with D hard to call. From germline, CDR1 is SGHRS and CDR2 YFSETQ. The CDR3 loop spans 15 amino acids. V lost 3 bases and J lost 0, with 13 bases in between.

The rearrangement links TRBV18 to TRBJ2-1; 9 bases are shared with TRBD2. The CDR3 consists of 14 residues. The germline gives CDR1 KGHSH, CDR2 LQKENI. V was clipped by 3 bases and J by 7 bases; unmatched bases: 4. The CDR3 is CASSPGLARNEQFF. Written as DNA, the CDR3 is TGTGCCAGCTCACCGGGACTAGCAAGGAATGAGCAGTTCTTC.

The chain has TRBV7-9 and TRBJ2-3, with 10 bases fitting TRBD2. This CDR3 is built from 16 residues. Unmatched junction bases numbered 5, after V lost 2 bases and J lost 3 bases. In germline, CDR1 is SEHNR, CDR2 FQNEAQ (reference sequence). CDR3 nucleotides: TGTGCCAGCAGCTTAATAGCGGGGGGAGGAACAGATACGCAGTATTTT. As protein: CASSLIAGGGTDTQYF.

The chain has TRBV4-3 and TRBJ2-3, with 8 positions matching TRBD1. The CDR3 has 17 residues. The germline V gene has CDR1 LGHNA and CDR2 YSLEER. Trimming removed 0 bases from V and 3 bases from J; junction bases left unmatched: 8. CDR3 loop: CASSQEVSGGRTDTQYF. DNA of the CDR3: TGCGCCAGCAGCCAAGAGGTATCAGGGGGCCGTACAGATACGCAGTATTTT.

V gene TRBV25-1 combines with J gene TRBJ1-1; D gene uncertain. The CDR3 consists of 11 residues. Germline V gives CDR1 MGHDK, CDR2 SYGVNS. The germline V and J ends were trimmed by 7 bases and 11 bases, with 14 bases remaining between them. This chain's CDR3 is CASKAGVKAFF. The CDR3 nucleotides are TGTGCCAGCAAGGCCGGTGTGAAGGCTTTCTTT. The full variable domain, completed using reference TRBV25-1 and TRBJ1-1, is EADIYQTPRYLVIGTGKKITLECSQTMGHDKMYWYQQDPGMELHLIHYSYGVNSTEKGDLSSESTVSRIRTEHFPLTLESARPSHTSQYLCASKAGVKAFFGQGTRLTVV.

The chain recombines TRBV3-1 (or the pseudogene TRBV3-2) with TRBJ1-3, with 10 bases aligning to TRBD1. J lost 4 bases, V lost 2 bases, and 5 bases had no gene match. This CDR3 has 16 residues. The germline gives CDR1 LGHDT, CDR2 YNNKEL (reference sequence). CDR3 sequence: CASSQLGQGRGNTIYF. CDR3 sequence (DNA): TGTGCCAGCAGCCAACTGGGACAGGGGCGAGGAAACACCATATATTTT.

The rearrangement links TRBV29-1 to TRBJ1-1; no reliable D call. Trimming cost V 5 bases and J 4 bases, with 14 bases left between them. Germline CDR1 and CDR2: SQVTM and ANQGSEA. The CDR3 has 13 residues. This chain's CDR3 is CSVKGVLSTEAFF. The CDR3 DNA sequence: TGCAGCGTTAAGGGAGTCCTAAGCACTGAAGCTTTCTTT.